The 6 T cell receptor beta chains below come from one sample, sequenced in a study of tumor-infiltrating lymphocytes in primary liver carcinoma. The researchers obtained blood RNA from unsorted whole blood and also extracted germline DNA. Total RNA amounting to 500 ng was the source from which TCR beta cDNA was made with a constant-region primer. Libraries for TCR beta were built through three nested multiplex PCR rounds, which together made up a slightly modified ARM-PCR procedure. Investigators reported that the first two PCR rounds, at about 9 cycles each, used TRBV1-TRBV30 forward primers with a C-beta reverse primer. TCRdb fed the multiplex PCR reads into MiXCR, producing one record per CDR3 protein. This table has roughly 180,000 distinct CDR3 sequences, over 50% appearing once. Sequencing was done on a sample of peripheral blood. These TCRs come from a man aged 35-49 years with primary liver carcinoma and hepatitis B virus infection.

The chain combines TRBV7-9 with TRBJ2-7; possibly TRBD1 for D (7 bases). This CDR3 is built from 14 residues. The V gene lost 4 bases and the J gene lost 7 bases, with 17 bases spanning the gap. From germline, CDR1 is SEHNR and CDR2 FQNEAQ (reference sequence). The CDR3 region has the DNA TGTGCCAGCAGCTCAGGGGGGCAGGTACGAGAGCAGTACTTC. Translating gives CASSSGGQVREQYF.

The rearrangement links TRBV28 to TRBJ1-2, with D uncertain. The length of the CDR3 is 12 residues. Trimming removed 9 bases from V and 8 bases from J, with 16 bases in between. Germline CDR1 MDHEN, CDR2 SYDVKM. CDR3 sequence: CASSRNVGGYTF. CDR3 nucleotide sequence: TGTGCCAGTAGTAGAAATGTAGGGGGCTACACCTTC.

About this clonotype itself: A much larger clone differs by one base, so this may be a read error. V gene TRBV29-1 combines with J gene TRBJ1-5, with 9 bases aligning to TRBD1. Germline assignment: CDR1 SQVTM and CDR2 ANQGSEA. Germline trimming cut 7 bases from V and 2 bases from J; bases unmatched to any gene: 3. The CDR3 extends over 13 amino acids. The CDR3 protein is CSAQGACNQPQHF. CDR3 sequence (DNA): TGCAGCGCACAGGGGGCATGCAATCAGCCCCAGCATTTT.

The chain couples TRBV5-1 to TRBJ1-5; no firm D call. Germline V gene sequence: CDR1 SGHRS, CDR2 YFSETQ. V was shortened by 4 bases and J by 6 bases, with 8 bases between the two germline ends. There are 12 residues in the CDR3. CDR3 DNA sequence: TGCGCCAGCAGCCCGGACGGTCAGCCCCAGCATTTT. Translated, it gives CASSPDGQPQHF.

The chain links TRBV11-1 to TRBJ2-7; D is ambiguous. The CDR3 has 13 amino acids. V shed 7 bases and J shed 3 bases, with 13 bases lying between them. Germline V lookup: CDR1 SGHAT, CDR2 FQDESV (reference sequence). CDR3 DNA: TGTGCCAGCATCTACAAAGGTGTCTACGAGCAGTACTTC. This gives the protein CASIYKGVYEQYF. Full variable domain (remainder filled in from reference TRBV11-1 and TRBJ2-7): EAEVAQSPRYKITEKSQAVAFWCDPISGHATLYWYRQILGQGPELLVQFQDESVVDDSQLPKDRFSAERLKGVDSTLKIQPAELGDSAMYLCASIYKGVYEQYFGPGTRLTVT.

Concerning this clonotype itself: It may be a read error: a sequence one base away is much more abundant. J is TRBJ2-7 and V is TRBV10-2; 10 bases align to TRBD1. CDR3 length: 15 residues. The germline gives CDR1 WSHSY, CDR2 SAAADI. Trimming took 6 bases from V and 7 from J; bases not matched to a gene: 12. This chain's CDR3 is CASSLPGQGSNEQYF. The CDR3, as DNA: TGCGCCAGCAGCTTACCGGGACAGGGGAGTAATGAGCAGTACTTC.